Listed here are 9 T cell receptor beta chains from one sample, sequenced in a study of identical twins. TCRdb reanalysed the 5' RACE reads using MiXCR and keeps one entry per CDR3 protein. The sample carries 200,000 to 250,000 distinct CDR3 sequences, about 7.3% recorded once. The data were also submitted as part of a second study, on yellow fever vaccine responses in identical twins.

Sequencing was done on a sample of memory (CD45RO+) T cells sorted from blood. These TCRs come from a young woman in good health.

This clonotype was seen only a few times. This sequence joins TRBV11-3 and TRBJ2-2; TRBD1 matches 7 bases. The CDR3 is 15 amino acids. The trim removed 1 base at V and 3 bases at J, leaving 2 bases unmatched. CDR1 is SGHNT and CDR2 is YENEEA in the germline V gene. The CDR3 DNA reads TGTGCCAGCAGCTTAGCACAGGGGTACACCGGGGAGCTGTTTTTT. Translation gives CASSLAQGYTGELFF.

V is TRBV6-5 and J is TRBJ1-1, with 8 bases identical to TRBD1. The CDR3 is 14 residues long. The ends lost 2 bases at V and 4 bases at J; junction bases unmatched: 3. The germline CDR1 and CDR2 sequences are MNHEY and SVGAGI. CDR3 in amino acids: CASSYGDRGTEAFF. The CDR3 coding sequence is TGTGCCAGCAGTTACGGAGACAGGGGCACTGAAGCTTTCTTT.

This clonotype was observed at least ten times. V and J are TRBV7-9 and TRBJ1-6, with D possibly being TRBD1 (5 bases). The V and J ends lost 3 bases and 7 bases respectively, with 10 bases between them. Germline V gene sequence: CDR1 SEHNR, CDR2 FQNEAQ (reference sequence). The CDR3 is 14 residues long. CDR3 nucleotides: TGTGCCAGCAGCTTCACAGGTCGGAATTCACCCCTCCACTTT. It is translated as CASSFTGRNSPLHF.

The chain links TRBV5-1 to TRBJ2-1; the D call may be TRBD1 or TRBD2 (5 bases each). The germline V gene has CDR1 SGHRS and CDR2 YFSETQ. The CDR3 length is 17 residues. The germline V and J ends were trimmed by 3 bases and 3 bases, with 19 bases remaining between them. This CDR3 is CASSWGTQPLLYNEQFF. CDR3 coding DNA: TGCGCCAGCAGCTGGGGGACCCAACCTCTACTCTACAATGAGCAGTTCTTC. The whole variable domain, remainder taken from reference TRBV5-1 and TRBJ2-1, is KAGVTQTPRYLIKTRGQQVTLSCSPISGHRSVSWYQQTPGQGLQFLFEYFSETQRNKGNFPGRFSGRQFSNSRSEMNVSTLELGDSALYLCASSWGTQPLLYNEQFFGPGTRLTVL.

This clonotype was seen repeatedly, ten times or more. The chain carries TRBV5-1 and TRBJ2-1; the match to TRBD2 covers 9 bases. The ends lost 4 bases at V and 8 bases at J; junction bases unmatched: 13. The V gene's germline CDR1 is SGHRS and CDR2 YFSETQ. The CDR3 loop spans 16 amino acids. CDR3: CASSPMIVAGEDEQFF. In nucleotides, the CDR3 is TGCGCCAGCAGCCCCATGATAGTAGCGGGGGAGGATGAGCAGTTCTTC.

This clonotype was detected many times. The rearrangement links TRBV5-1 to TRBJ2-7, with D possibly matching TRBD2 (6 bases). CDR1 and CDR2 from the germline V gene are SGHRS and YFSETQ. V lost 0 bases and J 4 bases, leaving 8 bases between the germline ends. The CDR3 totals 13 residues. Here the CDR3 reads CASSLVSGYEQYV. DNA for the CDR3: TGCGCCAGCAGCTTGGTAAGCGGGTACGAGCAGTACGTC.

This clonotype was observed many times. This sequence joins TRBV5-1 and TRBJ2-7; no clear D gene. This CDR3 is built from 13 residues. In germline, CDR1 is SGHRS, CDR2 YFSETQ. Between the trimmed V and J ends, which lost 2 bases and 3 bases, there was a span of 9 bases. This CDR3 is CASSFGPIYEQYF. As DNA, the CDR3 is TGCGCCAGCAGCTTCGGACCGATCTACGAGCAGTACTTC.

This clonotype was detected ten times or more. The J gene is TRBJ1-4, the V gene TRBV7-9; no reliable D call. CDR1 and CDR2 from the germline V gene are SEHNR and FQNEAQ (reference sequence). CDR3 length: 15 residues. Between the trimmed V and J ends, which lost 1 base and 1 base, there was a span of 7 bases. The DNA for the CDR3 is TGTGCCAGCAGCTTAGGTGCAATAACTAATGAAAAACTGTTTTTT. It encodes CASSLGAITNEKLFF.

The rearrangement joins TRBV20-1 to TRBJ1-2; 9 bases fit TRBD1. V gave up 3 bases and J gave up 4 bases; unmatched junction bases: 6. The CDR3 consists of 14 residues. Looked up from germline, CDR1 is DFQATT and CDR2 is SNEGSKA (reference sequence). CDR3 DNA: TGCAGTGCTAGTGAACAGGGGGCGAGCTATGGCTACACCTTC. Translated: CSASEQGASYGYTF.